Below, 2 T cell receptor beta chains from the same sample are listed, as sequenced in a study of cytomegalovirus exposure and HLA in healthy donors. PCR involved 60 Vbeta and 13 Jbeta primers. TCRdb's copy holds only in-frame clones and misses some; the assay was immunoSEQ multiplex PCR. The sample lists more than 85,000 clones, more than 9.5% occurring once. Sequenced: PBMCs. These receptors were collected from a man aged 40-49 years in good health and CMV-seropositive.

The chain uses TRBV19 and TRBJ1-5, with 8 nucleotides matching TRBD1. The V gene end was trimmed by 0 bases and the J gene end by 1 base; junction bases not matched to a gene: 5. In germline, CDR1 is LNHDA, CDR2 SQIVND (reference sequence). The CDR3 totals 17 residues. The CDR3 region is CASSIESWTGSNQPQHF. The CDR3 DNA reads TGTGCCAGTAGTATAGAGTCCTGGACAGGGAGCAATCAGCCCCAGCATTTT.

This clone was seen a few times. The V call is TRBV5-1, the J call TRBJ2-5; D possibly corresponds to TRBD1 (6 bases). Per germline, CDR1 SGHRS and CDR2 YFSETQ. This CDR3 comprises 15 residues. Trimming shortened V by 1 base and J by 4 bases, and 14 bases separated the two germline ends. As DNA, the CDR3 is TGCGCCAGCAGCTTGTTGGGGGCTAGGGCAGAGACCCAGTACTTC. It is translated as CASSLLGARAETQYF.